These 27 T cell receptor beta chains came from one sample sequenced in a study of naive and memory T cell subsets. Study-wide results and caveats: Especially in CD8 cells, naive repertoires contained a few larger clonotypes, possibly CD45RA-re-expressing memory cells.

The antigens of these receptors remain unknown. Both TRBC1 and TRBC2 were covered by a beta constant-region primer of two equimolar oligonucleotides. The ligated cDNA underwent four PCR rounds using SP2 and nested alpha and beta constant-region primers. TCRdb re-called the UMI-ligation and nested PCR reads through MiXCR, storing one row per CDR3 protein. The table has some 82,000 distinct CDR3 sequences, 10% to 12% seen once; the top ten hold more than 0.11%. The material sequenced was naive CD4+ T cells from blood. These TCRs come from a human donor in good health.

There are a few counts of this clonotype. V is TRBV6-2 or TRBV6-3 and J is TRBJ1-2, with TRBD1 identical over 8 bases. CDR3 length: 12 amino acids. The trim removed 6 bases at V and 7 bases at J, leaving 4 bases unmatched. CDR1 is MNHEY, CDR2 SVGEGT, per germline. The CDR3 loop is CASRTGDGGYTF. The CDR3 nucleotides are TGTGCCAGCAGGACAGGGGATGGTGGCTACACCTTC.

The V call is TRBV5-1, the J call TRBJ2-3; TRBD2 aligns across 7 bases. In germline, CDR1 is SGHRS, CDR2 YFSETQ. The CDR3 covers 16 residues. J lost 1 base, V lost 2 bases, and 7 bases had no gene match. CDR3: CASSFVRGEGTDTQYF. DNA for the CDR3: TGCGCCAGCAGCTTCGTTCGGGGGGAAGGCACAGATACGCAGTATTTT. Variable domain in full (rest from reference TRBV5-1 and TRBJ2-3): KAGVTQTPRYLIKTRGQQVTLSCSPISGHRSVSWYQQTPGQGLQFLFEYFSETQRNKGNFPGRFSGRQFSNSRSEMNVSTLELGDSALYLCASSFVRGEGTDTQYFGPGTRLTVL.

CDR3 coding DNA: TGTGCCAGCGGTCGGAACTACGAGCAGTACTTC. Its translation is CASGRNYEQYF. This chain uses TRBV12-3 or TRBV12-4 with TRBJ2-7; D is unclear. Between the trimmed V and J ends, which lost 8 bases and 3 bases, there was a span of 8 bases. The CDR3 is made up of 11 amino acids.

At least ten counts were recorded for this clonotype. The CDR3 region is CASSPGYYEQYF. The CDR3 DNA reads as TGTGCCAGCAGTCCCGGGTACTACGAGCAGTACTTC. The gene calls are TRBV28 and TRBJ2-7; D call uncertain. The CDR3 runs 12 residues. Germline V lookup: CDR1 MDHEN, CDR2 SYDVKM. The ends were cut back, 5 bases at V and 3 bases at J, with 8 bases in the middle.

This chain connects TRBV6-6 to TRBJ1-5, with 7 bases matching TRBD1. The V gene's germline CDR1 is MNHNY and CDR2 SVGAGI (reference sequence). The CDR3 sequence is 13 residues long. V dropped 4 bases and J dropped 5; count of bases not matched to a gene: 2. CDR3 residues: CASSSTGYQPQHF. The CDR3 DNA is TGTGCCAGCAGTTCGACAGGGTATCAGCCCCAGCATTTT.

This clonotype has a count of ten or more. V is TRBV7-8 and J is TRBJ2-7, with no clear D. Deletions cut 8 bases from V and 3 bases from J, with 17 bases between. The CDR3 totals 14 residues. CDR1 and CDR2 (germline): SGHVS, FQNEAQ. In DNA, the CDR3 is TGTGCCAGCTCGATTCCCCAGGAAAACTACGAGCAGTACTTC. Its protein is CASSIPQENYEQYF.

This clonotype was seen at least ten times. The CDR3 nucleotides are TGTGCCAGCAGCACGGGACGGTCCTACGAGCAGTACTTC. It translates to CASSTGRSYEQYF. The V call is TRBV7-2, the J call TRBJ2-7; D might be TRBD1 or TRBD2, each matching 5 bases. CDR3 length equals 13 residues. CDR1 is SGHTA, CDR2 FQGNSA, per germline. V dropped 5 bases and J dropped 1 base, with 9 bases sitting between them.

The chain has TRBV29-1 and TRBJ2-1; D unresolved. Germline CDR1 SQVTM, CDR2 ANQGSEA. The CDR3 consists of 12 residues. The V and J ends lost 4 bases and 6 bases respectively, with 10 bases between them. This CDR3 reads CSVGDYTNEQFF. The CDR3 nucleotides read TGCAGCGTTGGTGATTACACCAATGAGCAGTTCTTC.

This clonotype was detected only a few times. The chain has TRBV14 and TRBJ2-4; unclear D gene. Germline CDR1 SGHDN, CDR2 FVKESK. CDR3 length equals 13 residues. Trimming removed 1 base from V and 4 bases from J, with 5 bases in between. The CDR3 reads CASSQGFKNIQYF. The CDR3 region has the DNA TGTGCCAGCAGCCAAGGTTTTAAAAACATTCAGTACTTC.

The chain is built from TRBV7-2 and TRBJ1-3, with D maybe TRBD1 (5 bases). The germline V and J ends were trimmed by 5 bases and 3 bases, with 8 bases remaining between them. Germline CDR1 reads SGHTA; CDR2 reads FQGNSA. The CDR3 spans 13 residues. The CDR3 DNA reads TGTGCCAGCAGCGTAGGGGTTGGAAACACCATATATTTT. This encodes CASSVGVGNTIYF.

V usage is TRBV2 and J usage is TRBJ2-7; TRBD1 is a possible D gene (6 bases). Trimming left V 3 bases short and J 2 bases short, with 11 bases between. There are 14 residues in the CDR3. CDR1 is SNHLY and CDR2 is FYNNEI in the germline V gene. CDR3 protein: CASSEDRIAYEQYF. In DNA, the CDR3 is TGTGCCAGCAGTGAGGACAGAATCGCCTACGAGCAGTACTTC.

The chain employs TRBV24-1 and TRBJ2-5, with D perhaps TRBD2 (5 bases). This CDR3 comprises 13 residues. Germline V gives CDR1 KGHDR, CDR2 SFDVKD. DNA of the CDR3: TGTGCACCACGTCCGGGGTACCAAGAGACCCAGTACTTC. Its translation: CAPRPGYQETQYF.

In this sample, this clonotype turned up a few times. V gene TRBV7-9 combines with J gene TRBJ1-5; D is ambiguous. V was clipped by 5 bases and J by 2 bases, with 7 bases between them. The CDR3 runs to 13 residues. CDR1 and CDR2 (germline): SEHNR, FQNEAQ (reference sequence). This CDR3 reads CASSENGNQPQHF. DNA of the CDR3: TGTGCCAGCAGCGAAAATGGCAATCAGCCCCAGCATTTT.

V is TRBV14 and J is TRBJ1-4; D is unresolved. The germline V gene has CDR1 SGHDN and CDR2 FVKESK. V was pared by 6 bases and J by 3 bases, with 5 bases between. This CDR3 spans 12 amino acids. CDR3 nucleotides: TGTGCCAGCAGTCGGCCTAATGAAAAACTGTTTTTT. Its translation: CASSRPNEKLFF.

This chain uses TRBV28 with TRBJ2-2, with D perhaps matching TRBD1 or TRBD2 (5 bases each). The CDR3 sequence is 15 residues long. V was cut by 3 bases and J by 0 bases, with 8 bases left in between. Per the germline V gene, CDR1 is MDHEN and CDR2 is SYDVKM. The CDR3, as DNA: TGTGCCAGCAGTTTTGGGGGACCGAACACCGGGGAGCTGTTTTTT. Its protein is CASSFGGPNTGELFF.

V and J are TRBV19 and TRBJ2-1, with D possibly TRBD1 on 6 matching bases. The germline V and J ends were trimmed by 3 bases and 0 bases, with 15 bases remaining between them. The CDR3 is 17 amino acids. In germline, CDR1 is LNHDA, CDR2 SQIVND (reference sequence). CDR3 sequence reads: CASSITLQGYSYNEQFF. CDR3 bases: TGTGCCAGTAGTATCACCCTACAGGGCTACTCCTACAATGAGCAGTTCTTC.

The table lists this clonotype with many counts. The chain links TRBV20-1 to TRBJ2-1; D call uncertain. The germline V and J ends were trimmed by 6 bases and 4 bases, with 13 bases remaining between them. This CDR3 has 13 amino acids. Per the germline V gene, CDR1 is DFQATT and CDR2 is SNEGSKA (reference sequence). For the CDR3, the DNA is TGCAGTGCCCCCCGGGCGGCATACAATGAGCAGTTCTTC. It translates to CSAPRAAYNEQFF.

Many counts were recorded for this clonotype. The V gene is TRBV19, the J gene TRBJ2-4, with 8 positions matching TRBD2. The CDR3 runs to 15 residues. Germline V lookup: CDR1 LNHDA, CDR2 SQIVND (reference sequence). V shed 5 bases, J shed 2 bases, and the junction held 5 bases outside the gene matches. CDR3 region: CASSVSGGTKNIQYF. As DNA, the CDR3 is TGTGCCAGTAGTGTGTCGGGGGGGACCAAAAACATTCAGTACTTC. The full variable domain, its missing parts supplied by reference TRBV19 and TRBJ2-4, is DGGITQSPKYLFRKEGQNVTLSCEQNLNHDAMYWYRQDPGQGLRLIYYSQIVNDFQKGDIAEGYSVSREKKESFPLTVTSAQKNPTAFYLCASSVSGGTKNIQYFGAGTRLSVL.

This clonotype was observed a few times. The chain couples TRBV6-2 or TRBV6-3 to TRBJ1-5; a weak D match, TRBD1 (5 bases). Germline CDR1 is MNHEY and CDR2 is SVGEGT. Trimming removed 6 bases at V and 3 bases at J, with 9 bases between. The CDR3 is 13 residues long. As DNA, the CDR3 is TGTGCCAGCAGCCAGGGCATCAATCAGCCCCAGCATTTT. Encoded protein: CASSQGINQPQHF.

The genes are TRBV20-1 and TRBJ2-7; 8 nucleotides line up with TRBD1. This CDR3 has 14 residues. The ends lost 5 bases at V and 0 bases at J; junction bases unmatched: 6. Per germline, CDR1 DFQATT and CDR2 SNEGSKA (reference sequence). CDR3 nucleotides: TGCAGTGCTTCCCAGGGGGCCAGCTCCTACGAGCAGTACTTC. This codes for CSASQGASSYEQYF.

This clonotype has only a few counts. The V gene is TRBV11-2, the J gene TRBJ2-1; no clear D. The CDR3 is 16 amino acids. Per the germline V gene, CDR1 is SGHAT and CDR2 is FQNNGV. The germline V and J ends were trimmed by 5 bases and 5 bases, with 19 bases remaining between them. CDR3 in DNA: TGTGCCAGCAGCCCCGCTATAGGTGTCACCAACAATGAGCAGTTCTTC. Protein sequence: CASSPAIGVTNNEQFF.

This clonotype was found many times. V is TRBV12-5 and J is TRBJ2-7, with a possible D match to TRBD1 (6 bases). Deletions cut 1 base from V and 5 bases from J, with 21 bases between. The CDR3 is 17 amino acids. From germline, CDR1 is LGHNT and CDR2 FRNRAP. The CDR3 is CASGLDRHAAAGDEQYF. The CDR3 DNA follows: TGTGCTAGTGGTTTGGATCGACATGCCGCAGCAGGGGACGAGCAGTACTTC.

CDR3 coding DNA: TGTGCCAGCAGTTGGCCGACAGGGTTGAACACTGAAGCTTTCTTT. Its translation is CASSWPTGLNTEAFF. V usage is TRBV12-3 or TRBV12-4 and J usage is TRBJ1-1; TRBD1 matches 7 bases. This CDR3 is built from 15 residues. Trimming at V came to 4 bases and at J to 0 bases, leaving 5 bases not matched to a gene.

This clonotype was detected a few times. This chain connects TRBV12-3 or TRBV12-4 to TRBJ1-3; unclear D gene. The CDR3 runs to 13 residues. The V gene lost 6 bases and the J gene lost 2 bases, with 8 bases spanning the gap. DNA for the CDR3: TGTGCCAGCAGCGGGAACACTGGAAACACCATATATTTT. Its translation is CASSGNTGNTIYF.

This clonotype was detected ten times or more. The V call is TRBV30, the J call TRBJ2-3; possibly TRBD1 or TRBD2 for D (5 bases each). The length of the CDR3 is 14 residues. V lost 2 bases and J lost 0, with 9 bases in between. Germline loops: CDR1 GTSNPN, CDR2 SVGIG (reference sequence). The CDR3 nucleotides are TGTGCCTGGAGTTCGGGGACCAGCACAGATACGCAGTATTTT. Protein product: CAWSSGTSTDTQYF.

There are a few counts of this clonotype. The V gene is TRBV7-2, the J gene TRBJ2-3, with a possible D match to TRBD2 (6 bases). Germline CDR1 is SGHTA and CDR2 is FQGNSA. There are 17 residues in the CDR3. V lost 0 bases and J lost 4, with 17 bases in between. CDR3 residues: CASSLALAGRGADTQYF. The CDR3 DNA sequence: TGTGCCAGCAGCTTAGCGCTGGCGGGACGAGGGGCAGATACGCAGTATTTT.

V and J are TRBV6-2 or TRBV6-3 and TRBJ2-7; D not resolved. CDR3 length equals 11 residues. Germline V gene data show CDR1 as MNHEY and CDR2 as SVGEGT. V was clipped by 6 bases and J by 3 bases, with 6 bases between them. In nucleotides, the CDR3 is TGTGCCAGCAGCCGACACTACGAGCAGTACTTC. Protein product: CASSRHYEQYF.